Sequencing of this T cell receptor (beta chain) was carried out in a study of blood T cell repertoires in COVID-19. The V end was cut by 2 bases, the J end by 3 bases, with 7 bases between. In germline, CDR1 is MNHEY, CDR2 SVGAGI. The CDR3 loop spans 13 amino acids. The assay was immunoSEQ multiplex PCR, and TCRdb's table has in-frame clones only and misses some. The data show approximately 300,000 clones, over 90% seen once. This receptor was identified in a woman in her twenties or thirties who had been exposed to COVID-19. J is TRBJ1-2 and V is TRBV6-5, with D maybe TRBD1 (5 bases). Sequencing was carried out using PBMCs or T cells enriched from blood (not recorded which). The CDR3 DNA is TGTGCCAGCAGTTACGACAGACACTATGGCTACACCTTC. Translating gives CASSYDRHYGYTF.